The source of this T cell receptor (beta chain) is a study of cytotoxic CD8 clonotypes in ibrutinib-treated CLL. Study-level points and caveats: Under treatment, the uncommon public clonotypes either contracted or remained stable.

Details on this clone: Its antigen is unknown.

Assay: immunoSEQ multiplex PCR; the TCRdb copy retains only in-frame clones and omits some. The sample records 130,000 to 150,000 clones, around three quarters being singletons. The source is a human donor with chronic lymphocytic leukemia. The sequencing here drew on PBMCs, taken after 12 months of ibrutinib treatment.

The CDR3 DNA follows: TGTGCCAGCAGCGACGACCTAGACAATGAGCAGTTCTTC. Protein sequence: CASSDDLDNEQFF. The genes are TRBV11-2 and TRBJ2-1; D ambiguous. The CDR3 contains 13 residues. Per germline, CDR1 SGHAT and CDR2 FQNNGV. The V end lost 5 bases, the J end lost 5 bases, and 10 bases lay between the germline ends.